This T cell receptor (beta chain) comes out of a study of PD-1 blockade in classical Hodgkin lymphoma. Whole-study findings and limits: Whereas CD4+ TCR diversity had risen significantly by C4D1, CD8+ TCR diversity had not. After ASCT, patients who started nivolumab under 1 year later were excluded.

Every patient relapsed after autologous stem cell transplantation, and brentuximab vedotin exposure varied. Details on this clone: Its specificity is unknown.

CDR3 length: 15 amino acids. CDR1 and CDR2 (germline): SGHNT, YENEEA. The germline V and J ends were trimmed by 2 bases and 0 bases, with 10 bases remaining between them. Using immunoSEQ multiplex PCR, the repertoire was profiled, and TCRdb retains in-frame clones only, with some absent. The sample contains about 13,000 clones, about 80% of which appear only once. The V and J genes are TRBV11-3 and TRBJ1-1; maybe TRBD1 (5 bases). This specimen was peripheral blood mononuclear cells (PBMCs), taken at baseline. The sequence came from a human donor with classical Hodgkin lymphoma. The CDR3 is CASSLRGGMNTEAFF. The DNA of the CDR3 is TGTGCCAGCAGCTTAAGGGGCGGTATGAACACTGAAGCTTTCTTT.